Presented here are 28 T cell receptor beta chains from one specimen sequenced in a study of CD8+ T cells in alopecia areata (dated by TCRdb to the late 2010s). Library prep was done by the immunoSEQ multiplex PCR assay. RNA was extracted from all samples and reverse transcribed into cDNA as template for TCR sequencing. Drawn from immuneACCESS, this table holds only the in-frame rearrangements with V and J called that TCRdb kept. Clones are partly lost; checked studies trace under half to an unresolved V gene and leave the rest unexplained. This sample is represented by hundreds of thousands of clones; around two thirds of them were singletons. Clones ranked in the top ten supply 1% to 1.5% of the sample. The time point tag for this specimen amounts to: baseline before oral tofacitinib. The sequences come from CD4+ T cells sorted from blood, collected at week 0. The receptor source for this set is a human donor with alopecia areata.

About this clone: Other DNA sequences within the sample encode an identical CDR3. V gene TRBV29-1 combines with J gene TRBJ1-5; 12 bases fit TRBD1. CDR1 and CDR2 (germline): SQVTM, ANQGSEA. V was pared by 5 bases and J by 6 bases, with 5 bases of the junction left unmatched. This CDR3 contains 14 residues. The CDR3: CSVRDRGRGQPQHF. CDR3 DNA: TGCAGCGTTCGGGACAGGGGGCGAGGTCAGCCCCAGCATTTT.

This clone has only one observation. This chain joins TRBV29-1 and TRBJ2-5; 9 bases match TRBD2. CDR1 and CDR2 (germline): SQVTM, ANQGSEA. J was trimmed by 7 bases and V by 4 bases; bases with no gene match: 10. There are 14 residues in the CDR3. The CDR3 protein is CSVGQAGGPGTQYF. The CDR3 DNA follows: TGCAGCGTTGGTCAAGCGGGGGGACCCGGGACCCAGTACTTC.

The genes are TRBV29-1 and TRBJ2-1, with 9 nucleotides matching TRBD2. Looked up from germline, CDR1 is SQVTM and CDR2 is ANQGSEA. V dropped 7 bases and J dropped 8; count of bases not matched to a gene: 6. This CDR3 comprises 12 residues. Written as DNA, the CDR3 is TGCAGCGCTGCGGGGGGGCTGTATGAGCAGTTCTTC. This translates into CSAAGGLYEQFF.

The chain employs TRBV27 and TRBJ1-6; weak D call: TRBD1 (5 bases). V lost 7 bases and J 9 bases, leaving 22 bases between the germline ends. Germline V gene sequence: CDR1 MNHEY, CDR2 SMNVEV (reference sequence). The CDR3 is 16 residues long. The CDR3 here is CASTRVPGQGGSPLHF. CDR3 DNA sequence: TGTGCCAGCACGCGGGTCCCCGGGCAGGGCGGTTCACCCCTCCACTTT.

This clone was picked up a small number of times. The chain has TRBV5-1 and TRBJ2-1; D uncertain. The germline CDR1 and CDR2 sequences are SGHRS and YFSETQ. Deletions cut 4 bases from V and 4 bases from J, with 9 bases between. This CDR3 region has 13 residues. The CDR3 coding sequence is TGCGCCAGCAGCCCATCAGCTTACAATGAGCAGTTCTTC. This codes for CASSPSAYNEQFF.

The chain's CDR3 is CASSPDRGEETQYF. The DNA for the CDR3 is TGTGCCAGCAGTCCAGACAGGGGAGAAGAGACCCAGTACTTC. V is TRBV2 and J is TRBJ2-5; 8 nucleotides agree with TRBD1. Germline CDR1 and CDR2: SNHLY and FYNNEI. V lost 5 bases, J lost 3 bases, and 5 bases stayed unmatched. CDR3 length equals 14 residues.

The chain couples TRBV19 to TRBJ1-2; D may be TRBD1 (5 bases). V was pared by 5 bases and J by 3 bases, with 13 bases between. This CDR3 is built from 14 residues. Germline CDR1 reads LNHDA; CDR2 reads SQIVND (reference sequence). The CDR3 region is CASSGLGEYYGYTF. CDR3 DNA sequence: TGTGCCAGTAGTGGATTAGGGGAATACTATGGCTACACCTTC.

This clone appeared once. V usage is TRBV29-1 and J usage is TRBJ1-1; 10 bases match TRBD1. The J segment lost 11 bases and the V segment lost 6 bases, leaving 6 bases of the junction unmatched. CDR1 SQVTM and CDR2 ANQGSEA come from the germline V gene. The CDR3 is made up of 11 amino acids. CDR3 in amino acids: CSVDRGGLAFF. Here the CDR3 DNA reads TGCAGCGTGGACAGGGGGGGGCTCGCTTTCTTT.

This clone occurred once. The V gene is TRBV18, the J gene TRBJ2-1; 15 bases align to TRBD2. Germline CDR1 is KGHSH and CDR2 is LQKENI. There are 15 residues in the CDR3. V lost 3 bases to trimming and J lost 10 bases; unmatched junction nucleotides: 4. CDR3 region: CASSPGLAGGQEQFF. CDR3 sequence (DNA): TGTGCCAGCTCACCGGGACTAGCGGGGGGTCAGGAGCAGTTCTTC.

This clone was detected a few times. The junction and the germline gene differ at one end; a read error may be behind it. The chain links TRBV11-3 to TRBJ1-1, with unresolved D. CDR1 is SGHNT and CDR2 is YENEEA in the germline V gene. CDR3 length: 13 residues. The CDR3 nucleotides are TGCGGACGGACCTTCGAGCCCCCCACTGAAGCTTTCTTT. Protein product: CGRTFEPPTEAFF. Using reference TRBV11-3 and TRBJ1-1 for the parts outside the CDR3, the full variable domain is EAGVVQSPRYKIIEKKQPVAFWCNPISGHNTLYWYLQNLGQGPELLIRYENEEAVDDSQLPKDRFSAERLKGVDSTLKIQPAELGDSAVYLCGRTFEPPTEAFFGQGTRLTVV.

Only one count was recorded for this clone. V gene TRBV30 combines with J gene TRBJ2-1, with TRBD2 matching over 14 bases. V shed 0 bases and J 2 bases; nucleotides not matched to a gene: 3. CDR3 size: 17 residues. Germline V gene sequence: CDR1 GTSNPN, CDR2 SVGIG (reference sequence). In DNA form, the CDR3 reads TGTGCCTGGAGTGTAGGACTAGCGGGGGGCCCCTACAATGAGCAGTTCTTC. Its protein is CAWSVGLAGGPYNEQFF. The full variable domain, rest sourced from reference TRBV30 and TRBJ2-1, is SQTIHQWPATLVQPVGSPLSLECTVEGTSNPNLYWYRQAAGRGLQLLFYSVGIGQISSEVPQNLSASRPQDRQFILSSKKLLLSDSGFYLCAWSVGLAGGPYNEQFFGPGTRLTVL.

The CDR3 loop is CASSYSSGANVLTF. The CDR3 DNA sequence: TGTGCCAGCAGTTACAGCTCTGGGGCCAACGTCCTGACTTTC. This sequence joins TRBV7-2 and TRBJ2-6; D gene uncertain. CDR3 length: 14 amino acids. The germline V and J ends were trimmed by 6 bases and 0 bases, with 6 bases remaining between them. Germline V gene data show CDR1 as SGHTA and CDR2 as FQGNSA. Complete variable domain (other parts from reference TRBV7-2 and TRBJ2-6): GAGVSQSPSNKVTEKGKDVELRCDPISGHTALYWYRQSLGQGLEFLIYFQGNSAPDKSGLPSDRFSAERTGGSVSTLTIQRTQQEDSAVYLCASSYSSGANVLTFGAGSRLTVL.

V is TRBV7-2 and J is TRBJ1-5; 8 nucleotides agree with TRBD1. J gave up 2 bases and V 4 bases, and 1 base lay outside the gene matches. The CDR3 has 14 amino acids. Looked up from germline, CDR1 is SGHTA and CDR2 is FQGNSA. The CDR3 protein is CASSSGQGNQPQHF. CDR3 coding DNA: TGTGCCAGCAGCTCGGGACAGGGCAATCAGCCCCAGCATTTT.

The rearrangement uses TRBV9 and TRBJ1-2, with D maybe TRBD1 (6 bases). The CDR3 is 12 residues long. Deletions cut 3 bases from V and 5 bases from J, with 8 bases between. CDR1 is SGDLS and CDR2 is YYNGEE in the germline V gene. This CDR3 is CASSDQGYGYTF. The CDR3 DNA sequence: TGTGCCAGCAGCGATCAGGGGTATGGCTACACCTTC.

The chain uses TRBV5-1 and TRBJ1-1, with D possibly TRBD1 on 6 matching bases. Deletions cut 4 bases from V and 4 bases from J, with 14 bases between. This CDR3 spans 14 amino acids. The V gene's germline CDR1 is SGHRS and CDR2 YFSETQ. CDR3 sequence (DNA): TGCGCCAGCAGCCAAATAGGACAGAGCACTGAAGCTTTCTTT. It codes for CASSQIGQSTEAFF.

This clone was picked up many times. The J gene is TRBJ2-3, the V gene TRBV11-2; 7 bases map to TRBD2. Germline CDR1 reads SGHAT; CDR2 reads FQNNGV. The CDR3 loop spans 14 amino acids. V was pared by 6 bases and J by 6 bases, with 9 bases of the junction left unmatched. CDR3 region: CASRSLASVDTQYF. The CDR3 region has the DNA TGTGCCAGCAGGTCACTAGCGTCGGTCGATACGCAGTATTTT.

This sequence joins TRBV29-1 and TRBJ2-5; D unresolved. CDR3 length equals 12 residues. V was clipped by 4 bases and J by 5 bases, with 11 bases between them. Germline V gene lookup returns CDR1 SQVTM and CDR2 ANQGSEA. The DNA for the CDR3 is TGCAGCGTTGTGCATGTGGAGGAGACCCAGTACTTC. Its protein is CSVVHVEETQYF.

The chain employs TRBV18 and TRBJ2-1; unclear D gene. The CDR3 is 13 amino acids. CDR1 is KGHSH, CDR2 LQKENI, per germline. Trimming took off 6 bases at V and 10 bases at J, with 16 bases between the two ends. The CDR3 DNA sequence: TGTGCCAGCTCGTCGCCGACCCACTGGGAGCAGTTCTTC. Protein product: CASSSPTHWEQFF.

This chain links TRBV30 with TRBJ1-4; 7 bases map to TRBD1. From germline, CDR1 is GTSNPN and CDR2 SVGIG (reference sequence). V lost 2 bases, J lost 4 bases, and 7 bases stayed unmatched. The CDR3 runs to 15 residues. The CDR3 DNA sequence: TGTGCCTGGAGTCTTCAGACAGGGCTTAATGAAAAACTGTTTTTT. Translated, it gives CAWSLQTGLNEKLFF.

A few counts support this clone. J is TRBJ2-1 and V is TRBV25-1; a weak D match, TRBD2 (6 bases). Germline V gene sequence: CDR1 MGHDK, CDR2 SYGVNS. Trimming pared 2 bases from V and 3 bases from J, leaving 11 bases between. The CDR3 runs to 15 residues. The CDR3 region has the DNA TGTGCCAGCAGTGAACAGCAGGGAGGCTACAATGAGCAGTTCTTC. Translated, it gives CASSEQQGGYNEQFF.

There are a few counts of this clone. The chain employs TRBV5-1 and TRBJ2-2, with 12 bases that match TRBD2. CDR3 length: 15 residues. The V and J ends lost 6 bases and 3 bases, in that order; junction bases with no gene match: 3. Germline assignment: CDR1 SGHRS and CDR2 YFSETQ. CDR3 in DNA: TGCGCCAGCACCCGGACTAGCGGGGACACCGGGGAGCTGTTTTTT. Amino acids: CASTRTSGDTGELFF.

The chain employs TRBV30 and TRBJ1-1; possibly TRBD1 for D (5 bases). The CDR3 has 13 amino acids. The ends were cut back, 0 bases at V and 5 bases at J, with 10 bases in the middle. Germline loops: CDR1 GTSNPN, CDR2 SVGIG (reference sequence). CDR3 protein: CAWSVPGETEAFF. The CDR3 DNA is TGTGCCTGGAGTGTACCGGGGGAGACTGAAGCTTTCTTT.

This chain links TRBV15 with TRBJ2-4, with TRBD1 identical over 11 bases. CDR3 size: 19 residues. CDR1 is LNHNV and CDR2 is YYDKDF in the germline V gene (reference sequence). The V segment lost 5 bases and the J segment 9 bases; nucleotides outside the gene matches: 21. The CDR3 protein is CATSPLRRTGGLAKPIQYF. The CDR3 DNA is TGTGCCACCAGCCCACTCCGTCGGACAGGGGGCCTGGCGAAACCCATTCAGTACTTC.

The chain employs TRBV6-6 and TRBJ2-5, with D uncertain. Germline V gene sequence: CDR1 MNHNY, CDR2 SVGAGI (reference sequence). The CDR3 runs 13 residues. The germline V and J ends were trimmed by 3 bases and 4 bases, with 9 bases remaining between them. CDR3 amino acids: CASSYSRRETQYF. CDR3 nucleotides: TGTGCCAGCAGTTATTCCCGCCGAGAGACCCAGTACTTC.

V is TRBV29-1 and J is TRBJ1-1; D not certain. Per germline, CDR1 SQVTM and CDR2 ANQGSEA. The length of the CDR3 is 11 residues. V lost 3 bases and J 10 bases, leaving 12 bases between the germline ends. CDR3 in amino acids: CSVDRRSGAFF. The DNA of the CDR3 is TGCAGCGTTGATCGGCGTTCGGGAGCTTTCTTT.

This clone was seen a single time. Other DNA sequences in this specimen translate into the identical CDR3. The J gene is TRBJ2-5, the V gene TRBV5-1, with D possibly TRBD2 on 6 matching bases. CDR3 length: 13 amino acids. From germline, CDR1 is SGHRS and CDR2 YFSETQ. The V and J ends lost 4 bases and 1 base respectively, with 8 bases between them. The CDR3 spells CASSLEGQETQYF. CDR3 DNA: TGCGCCAGCAGCCTGGAGGGCCAAGAGACCCAGTACTTC.

This clone came up a few times. V usage is TRBV7-3 and J usage is TRBJ2-7; 7 bases map to TRBD2. Germline CDR1 SGHTA, CDR2 FQGTGA. The CDR3 length is 13 residues. Unmatched junction bases numbered 4, after V lost 1 base and J lost 7 bases. Written as DNA, the CDR3 is TGTGCCAGCAGCTTAAAGCGGGGCGGGGAGCAGTACTTC. Translated: CASSLKRGGEQYF.

V is TRBV7-3 and J is TRBJ2-3; D is perhaps TRBD2 (6 bases). V gave up 2 bases and J gave up 0 bases, with 18 bases separating them. Germline CDR1 and CDR2: SGHTA and FQGTGA. The CDR3 spans 18 residues. The DNA of the CDR3 is TGTGCCAGCAGCTTACTCCCTTCGGGCGGGGAGAGCACAGATACGCAGTATTTT. This translates into CASSLLPSGGESTDTQYF.